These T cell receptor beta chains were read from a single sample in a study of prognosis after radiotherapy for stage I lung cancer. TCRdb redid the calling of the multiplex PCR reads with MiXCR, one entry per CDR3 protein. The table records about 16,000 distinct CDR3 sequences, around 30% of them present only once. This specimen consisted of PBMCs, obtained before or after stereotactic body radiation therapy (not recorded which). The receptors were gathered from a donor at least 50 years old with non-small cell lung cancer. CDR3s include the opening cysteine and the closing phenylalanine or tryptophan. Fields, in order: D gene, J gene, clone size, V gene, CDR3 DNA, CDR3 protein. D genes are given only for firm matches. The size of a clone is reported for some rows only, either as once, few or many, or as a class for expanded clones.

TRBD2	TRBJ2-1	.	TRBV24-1	TGTGCCACCAGTGTTGCGGGGGGGCCTGAGCAGTTCTTC	CATSVAGGPEQFF
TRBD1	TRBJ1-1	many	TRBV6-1	TGTGCCAGCCGACAGGGGGGAGCCACTGAAGCTTTCTTT	CASRQGGATEAFF
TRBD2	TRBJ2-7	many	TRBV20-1	TGCAGTGCTAGAGATGTCGCTAGCGGGACTTACGAGCAGTACTTC	CSARDVASGTYEQYF
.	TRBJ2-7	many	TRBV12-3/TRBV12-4	TGTGCCAGCAGTTTAGCGTTCTACGAGCAGTACTTC	CASSLAFYEQYF
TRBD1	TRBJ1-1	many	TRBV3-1	TGTGCCAGCAGCCAAGATTTCAGGGGGCTTACTGAAGCTTTCTTT	CASSQDFRGLTEAFF
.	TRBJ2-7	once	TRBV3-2	TGTGCCAGCAGCCAAGGCCCCCAGGACAGGGGTTTTTACGAGCAGTACTTC	CASSQGPQDRGFYEQYF
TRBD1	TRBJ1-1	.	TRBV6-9	TGTGCCAGCAGTTACTCAGGGACAGGTATGCAGAACACTGAAGCTTTCTTT	CASSYSGTGMQNTEAFF
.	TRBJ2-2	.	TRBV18	TGTGCCAGCTCACCTGGAGGGAACACCGGGGAGCTGCCTTTT	CASSPGGNTGELPF
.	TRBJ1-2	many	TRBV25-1	TGTGCCAGCAGTGAATTATGGGCCAACTATGGCTACACCTTC	CASSELWANYGYTF
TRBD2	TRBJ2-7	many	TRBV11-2	TGTGCCAGCAGCTTAGCCGGGACTACCTACGAGCAGTACTTC	CASSLAGTTYEQYF
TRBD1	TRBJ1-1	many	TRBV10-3	TGTGCCATCAGTGCCGTTCAGGGGGAGACTGAAGCTTTCTTT	CAISAVQGETEAFF
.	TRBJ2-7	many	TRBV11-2	TGTGCCAGCAGCTTAGTGACTAGTGGCTACGAGCAGTACTTC	CASSLVTSGYEQYF
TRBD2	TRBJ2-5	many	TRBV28	TGTGCCAGCAGCCATGGACTAGCGGGAGGGCCGGAGACCCAGTACTTC	CASSHGLAGGPETQYF
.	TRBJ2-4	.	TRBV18	TGTGCCAGCTCACGCGAGGACGGAATAAGAAACAACATTCAGTACTTC	CASSREDGIRNNIQYF
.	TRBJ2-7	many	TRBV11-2	TGTGCCAGCAGCTTACTTCAGGGACGGTACGAGCAGTACTTC	CASSLLQGRYEQYF
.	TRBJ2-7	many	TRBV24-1	TGTGCCACCAGTGATTCGAACTACGAGCAGTACTTC	CATSDSNYEQYF
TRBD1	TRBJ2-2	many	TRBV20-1	TGCAGTGCTTGGGACAGGGGGACGGCGAACACCGGGGAGCTGTTTTTT	CSAWDRGTANTGELFF
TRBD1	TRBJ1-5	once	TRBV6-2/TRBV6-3	TGTGCCAGAAGGGAACCCGGCAGGGGGCTTCATCAGCCCAAGCATTTT	CARREPGRGLHQPKHF
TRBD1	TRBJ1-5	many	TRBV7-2	TGTGCCAGCAGCTTAGAGGTGGGGACAGGGGGATGGATTCAGCCCCAGCATTTT	CASSLEVGTGGWIQPQHF
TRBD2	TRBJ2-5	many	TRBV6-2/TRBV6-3	TGTGCCAGCAGACCCAGACTAGCGGGAAGGGAGACCCAGTACTTC	CASRPRLAGRETQYF
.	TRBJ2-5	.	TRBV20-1	TGCAGTGCTAGTTCTGGGCCTGGATATACCCAGTACTTC	CSASSGPGYTQYF
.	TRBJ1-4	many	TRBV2	TGTGCCAGCAGTGAGGACAGTGAAAAACTGTTTTTT	CASSEDSEKLFF
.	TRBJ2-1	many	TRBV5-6	TGTGCCAGCAACTCCGGGACCTCCTACAATGAGCAGTTCTTC	CASNSGTSYNEQFF
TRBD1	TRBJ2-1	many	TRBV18	TGTGCCAGCTCACCCTCGACAGGGGACTACAATGAGCAGTTCTTC	CASSPSTGDYNEQFF
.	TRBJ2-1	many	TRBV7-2	TGTGCCAGCAGCTATACCCTGTTGGATGAGCAGTTCTTC	CASSYTLLDEQFF
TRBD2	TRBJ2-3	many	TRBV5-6	TGTGCCAGCAGCTTGTTGAGCGGGATCACAGATACGCAGTATTTT	CASSLLSGITDTQYF
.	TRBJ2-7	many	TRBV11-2	TGTGCCAGCAGCTTAGCGCAGGAGGGCGAGCAGTACTTC	CASSLAQEGEQYF
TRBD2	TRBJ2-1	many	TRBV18	TGTGCCAGCTCAGCTACTAGCGGGCTTAACAATGAGCAGTTCTTC	CASSATSGLNNEQFF